This T cell receptor beta chain was retrieved from a study of blood T cell repertoires in COVID-19. Whole-study context: Some COVID-19 samples were acute and others convalescent; all came from the United States, Italy and Spain. The analysed material was cDNA or gDNA that came from T cells, B-cell-depleted T cells, or PBMCs.

This CDR3 is 13 amino acids long. The V end lost 4 bases, the J end lost 2 bases, and 8 bases lay between the germline ends. Germline V gene sequence: CDR1 SNHLY, CDR2 FYNNEI. As originally analysed: Amplification from reference gene primers served as the basis for estimated nucleated cell counts. Profiled with immunoSEQ multiplex PCR; TCRdb holds only in-frame clones, not every one. For V, J and clone size, that table is used; D and trimming come from the DNA. The table records roughly 250,000 clones, nearly 85% of them present only once. The TCR comes from a human donor in a cohort sampled during active COVID-19. Sequenced input: peripheral blood. This sequence joins TRBV2 and TRBJ2-5; D not certain. In nucleotides, the CDR3 is TGTGCCAGCAGTGTCGTCCCTCAAGAGACCCAGTACTTC. It specifies CASSVVPQETQYF.